This section outlines one T cell receptor beta chain sequence together with its context. TCRdb's table, derived via immunoSEQ multiplex PCR, lists solely in-frame clones and lacks some. The table has over 55,000 clones, more than 80% seen once; the top ten hold around 1.9%. This entry comes from a study of OX40 agonist ivuxolimab in advanced cancers. Per germline, CDR1 SGDLS and CDR2 YYNGEE. The CDR3 totals 14 residues. V lost 0 bases, J lost 4 bases, and 10 bases lay in between. The sequencing here drew on CD4+ or CD8+ T cells sorted from blood, taken in a trial of the OX40 agonist ivuxolimab. The clonotype originates from an adult with an advanced solid tumor such as melanoma, head and neck, liver or kidney cancer. J is TRBJ1-2 and V is TRBV9; D gene unclear. CDR3 in amino acids: CASSVDEGSYGYTF. Here the CDR3 DNA reads TGTGCCAGCAGCGTAGACGAAGGGAGCTATGGCTACACCTTC.